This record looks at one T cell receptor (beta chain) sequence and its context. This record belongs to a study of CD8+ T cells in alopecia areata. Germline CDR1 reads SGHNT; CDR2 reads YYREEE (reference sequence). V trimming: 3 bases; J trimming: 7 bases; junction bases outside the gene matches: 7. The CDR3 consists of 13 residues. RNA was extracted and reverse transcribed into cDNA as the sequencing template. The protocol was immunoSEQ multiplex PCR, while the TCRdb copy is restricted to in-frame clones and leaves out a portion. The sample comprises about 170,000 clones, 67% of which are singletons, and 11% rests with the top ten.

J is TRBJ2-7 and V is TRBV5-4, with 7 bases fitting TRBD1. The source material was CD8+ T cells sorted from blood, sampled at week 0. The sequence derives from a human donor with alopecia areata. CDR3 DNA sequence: TGTGCCAGCAGCTCGGGCCCAGGGGGTGAGCAGTACTTC. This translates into CASSSGPGGEQYF.